This is a list of T cell receptor beta chains from one sample in a study of a mutant IDH1 vaccine in newly diagnosed glioma. The repertoire was sequenced with immunoSEQ multiplex PCR; TCRdb's copy has only in-frame clones and lacks some. The sample yields 50,000 to 65,000 clones, about 86% seen once. Their cognate antigens are unknown. The source material was PBMCs, sampled from a glioma patient whose treatment included an IDH1 peptide vaccine. The receptor source for this set is a man aged 25-40 years with glioma. Both conserved end residues are part of each CDR3. The order of the fields is V gene, D gene, clone size, J gene, CDR3 DNA, CDR3 protein. A D gene is named only where the DNA matches it firmly. Clone size is given for some rows only: seen once, a few or many times, or a class if the clone is expanded.

TRBV6-5	NA	NA	TRBJ2-5	TGTGCCAGCAGTTACACACGGAGGGCTATCCAAGAGACCCAGTACTTC	CASSYTRRAIQETQYF
TRBV13	NA	few	TRBJ1-1	TGTGCCAGCAGCTCTTACACAAGTGAAGCTTTCTTT	CASSSYTSEAFF
TRBV6-4	NA	NA	TRBJ1-2	TGTGCCAGCAGGGCACAGGCCGACAACAACTATGGCTACACCTTC	CASRAQADNNYGYTF
TRBV18	NA	NA	TRBJ2-2	TGTGCCAGCTCACCTACAGGGGAGGACACCGGGGAGCTGTTTTTT	CASSPTGEDTGELFF
TRBV5-6	TRBD1	NA	TRBJ2-5	TGTGCCAGCAGCGTTGGGACAGGGTACCAAGAGACCCAGTACTTC	CASSVGTGYQETQYF
TRBV7-9	NA	NA	TRBJ2-3	TGTGCCAGCAGCTTAGCGGGGGGGCCAAGAGATACGCAGTATTTT	CASSLAGGPRDTQYF
TRBV6-8	TRBD1	NA	TRBJ1-2	TGTGCCAGCAGTTCCCGGGACAGGGGGTCGGGCGGCTACACCTTC	CASSSRDRGSGGYTF
TRBV2	NA	NA	TRBJ2-1	TGTGCCAGCAGTTTATACAATGAGCAGTTCTTC	CASSLYNEQFF
TRBV7-8	TRBD1	NA	TRBJ1-6	TGTGCCAGCAGCCTTACCCTTCAGACAGGGGAAAATTCACCCCTCCACTTT	CASSLTLQTGENSPLHF
TRBV6-1	TRBD1	NA	TRBJ2-7	TGTGCCAGCAGCCCGGGACAGGGAAGCTACGAGCAGTACTTC	CASSPGQGSYEQYF
TRBV5-1	NA	NA	TRBJ2-3	TGCGCCAGCCGGTGGACACAGGCGGATACGCAGTATTTT	CASRWTQADTQYF
TRBV19	NA	NA	TRBJ2-5	TGTGCCAGTAGTATAAGGCGGGGCTGGCAAGAGACCCAGTACTTC	CASSIRRGWQETQYF
TRBV18	TRBD2	NA	TRBJ2-3	TGTGCCAGCTCACGGACTAGCGGGCCCACAGATACGCAGTATTTT	CASSRTSGPTDTQYF
TRBV6-1	NA	once	TRBJ2-5	TGTGCCAGCTTAAAAGTGGGCAGGCAAGAGACCCAGTACTTC	CASLKVGRQETQYF
TRBV20-1	NA	NA	TRBJ1-1	TGCAGTGCTAGAGGGTACACTGAAGCTTTCTTT	CSARGYTEAFF
TRBV6-1	NA	NA	TRBJ1-1	TGTGCCAGCATCGAACAGGGGAACACTGAAGCTTTCTTT	CASIEQGNTEAFF
TRBV28	NA	once	TRBJ2-7	TGTGCCAGCTTTGGGGTATCACCCTACGAGCAGTACTTC	CASFGVSPYEQYF
TRBV7-9	NA	NA	TRBJ2-5	TGTGCCAGCAGCTCCCGTAGGGAGACCCAGTACTTC	CASSSRRETQYF
TRBV4-1	NA	NA	TRBJ1-2	TGCGCCAGCAGTAACAGAGCTCAAAGGAATGGCTACACCTTC	CASSNRAQRNGYTF
TRBV11-2	TRBD1	NA	TRBJ2-7	TGTGCCAGCAGCGAGGGGACAGGGCCTTGGGAGCAGTACTTC	CASSEGTGPWEQYF
TRBV28	TRBD2	NA	TRBJ2-7	TGTGCCAGCAGTTTGGTCGGACTAGCGGGGGACGAGCAGTACTTC	CASSLVGLAGDEQYF
TRBV11-2	TRBD1	NA	TRBJ2-1	TGTGCCAGCAGCTTTTCCCCTCGCCCGGGACAGTTTTTCGACAATGAGCAGTTCTTC	CASSFSPRPGQFFDNEQFF
TRBV2	NA	NA	TRBJ1-3	TGTGCCAGCAGTGAGTTCCAGCGGACAGCTGGAAACACCATATATTTT	CASSEFQRTAGNTIYF
TRBV6-4	NA	NA	TRBJ1-6	TGTGCCAGCAGACAGGGACCGAATGGGAATTCACCCCTCCACTTT	CASRQGPNGNSPLHF
TRBV7-2	TRBD1	NA	TRBJ1-3	TGTGCCAGCAGCTCTCTGGGACAGGGGGCGTCTCGTGGAAACACCATATATTTT	CASSSLGQGASRGNTIYF
TRBV11-2	NA	NA	TRBJ2-7	TGTGCCAGCAGCCCCGTGGGGGAGCAGTACTTC	CASSPVGEQYF
TRBV5-1	TRBD1	NA	TRBJ2-6	TGCGCCAGCAGTACTATCGGACAGGGCGCTCCCCTCTCTGGGGCCAACGTCCTGACTTTC	CASSTIGQGAPLSGANVLTF
TRBV28	NA	NA	TRBJ1-6	TGTGCCAGCAGTTTATTGGATCTAAGCAATTCACCCCTCCACTTT	CASSLLDLSNSPLHF
TRBV13	NA	NA	TRBJ2-2	TGTGCCAGCAGCTTACTGAGGGGAGGATCCACCGGGGAGCTGTTTTTT	CASSLLRGGSTGELFF
TRBV11-2	NA	NA	TRBJ1-4	TGTGCCAGCAGCCGGAATGAAAAACTGTTTTTT	CASSRNEKLFF
TRBV19	TRBD1	NA	TRBJ1-2	TGTGCCAGTAGTATAGCCTTACAGGGGGCCGGTGGCTACACCTTC	CASSIALQGAGGYTF
TRBV2	TRBD1	NA	TRBJ1-2	TGTGCCAGCTCCATCGCGGGGACAGCCGCTGGCTACACCTTC	CASSIAGTAAGYTF
TRBV6-1	TRBD1	NA	TRBJ2-7	TGTGCCAGCAGTGAAGCGGTGACAGGGGCCTACGAGCAGTACTTC	CASSEAVTGAYEQYF
TRBV2	NA	NA	TRBJ2-5	TGTGCCAGCAGCGGAAGGGTGCCGGAGATCGGGGGGACCCAGTACTTC	CASSGRVPEIGGTQYF
TRBV7-6	NA	once	TRBJ2-3	TGTGCCAGCAGCTTCACCGAGACGCAGTATTTT	CASSFTETQYF
TRBV9	NA	NA	TRBJ1-1	TGTGCCAGCAGCGTATTACAGGGAGGCACTGAAGCTTTCTTT	CASSVLQGGTEAFF
TRBV30	NA	NA	TRBJ1-6	TGTGCCTGGAGTGTACCCTGGTGGGGGGGCTCCTATAATTCACCCCTCCACTTT	CAWSVPWWGGSYNSPLHF